Listed here are 10 T cell receptor beta chains from one sample, sequenced in a study of T-cell reconstitution after alpha-beta-depleted transplantation in children. It was with unique molecular identifiers that the TCRbeta library was prepared. TCRdb analysed the PCR reads with MiXCR anew, one entry per CDR3 protein. This sample yields around 71,000 distinct CDR3 sequences, of which 7% to 8% are seen a single time; less than 3% belongs to the top ten. The starting material was PBMCs from the stem cell graft donor, obtained from the stem cell graft. Receptor source: a human donor who donated a stem cell graft to a child with acute lymphoblastic leukemia.

This clonotype was picked up many times. The CDR3 loop is CSARRDSDYTGELFF. The CDR3 DNA reads as TGCAGTGCTAGAAGGGACAGTGATTACACCGGGGAGCTGTTTTTT. V is TRBV20-1 and J is TRBJ2-2; 7 bases line up with TRBD1. CDR3 size: 15 residues. The germline CDR1 and CDR2 sequences are DFQATT and SNEGSKA (reference sequence). V dropped 2 bases and J dropped 3; count of bases not matched to a gene: 6.

This clonotype was observed a handful of times. This chain connects TRBV25-1 to TRBJ1-2, with TRBD1 as a possible D gene (6 bases). The CDR3 consists of 14 residues. The ends were cut back, 6 bases at V and 4 bases at J, with 15 bases in the middle. Germline CDR1 and CDR2: MGHDK and SYGVNS. CDR3 sequence (DNA): TGTGCCAGCAGCCGAAACAGGGATACCTATGGCTACACCTTC. This translates into CASSRNRDTYGYTF.

The chain carries TRBV18 and TRBJ2-1; the D gene is possibly TRBD1 (6 bases). V was trimmed by 10 bases and J by 5 bases, leaving 21 bases between them. The CDR3 totals 15 residues. The germline CDR1 and CDR2 sequences are KGHSH and LQKENI. CDR3 region: CATPGVGQPNNEQFF. The CDR3 nucleotides are TGTGCCACGCCTGGGGTAGGACAGCCAAACAATGAGCAGTTCTTC. Based on the CDR3 plus reference TRBV18 and TRBJ2-1, the full variable domain is NAGVMQNPRHLVRRRGQEARLRCSPMKGHSHVYWYRQLPEEGLKFMVYLQKENIIDESGMPKERFSAEFPKEGPSILRIQQVVRGDSAAYFCATPGVGQPNNEQFFGPGTRLTVL.

The CDR3 sequence is CASIPGADANTGELFF. In DNA, the CDR3 is TGTGCCAGCATCCCTGGGGCGGACGCGAACACCGGGGAGCTGTTTTTT. This sequence joins TRBV12-3 or TRBV12-4 and TRBJ2-2, with a possible D match to TRBD1 (5 bases). The CDR3 covers 16 residues. V was shortened by 7 bases and J by 0 bases, with 15 bases between the two germline ends.

This clonotype has a count of ten or more. This chain joins TRBV6-5 and TRBJ1-5, with 10 bases aligning to TRBD1. CDR1 and CDR2 from the germline V gene are MNHEY and SVGAGI. The junction had 1 base not matched to a gene; V was cut back by 0 bases and J by 5 bases. The CDR3 covers 15 residues. CDR3 in DNA: TGTGCCAGCAGTTACTCGGGGACAGGGGATCAGCCCCAGCATTTT. It yields the protein CASSYSGTGDQPQHF.

This clonotype was seen many times. This chain joins TRBV25-1 and TRBJ1-1; 7 bases match TRBD1. The CDR3 contains 16 residues. V dropped 3 bases and J dropped 0; count of bases not matched to a gene: 7. CDR1 is MGHDK and CDR2 is SYGVNS in the germline V gene. In DNA form, the CDR3 reads TGTGCCAGCAGTGAGACCCTTCAGGGGGTGAACACTGAAGCTTTCTTT. Translation: CASSETLQGVNTEAFF.

This clonotype turned up a few times. DNA of the CDR3: TGTGCCAGCAGCCCCGGGACGGCCGATTTAGATACGCAGTATTTT. Translation gives CASSPGTADLDTQYF. This sequence joins TRBV6-2 or TRBV6-3 and TRBJ2-3; possibly TRBD1 or TRBD2 for D (5 bases each). Trimming shortened V by 6 bases and J by 5 bases, and 18 bases separated the two germline ends. The CDR3 has 15 amino acids. The germline V gene encodes CDR1 MNHEY and CDR2 SVGEGT.

This clonotype was counted ten times or more. J is TRBJ1-1 and V is TRBV7-3, with D hard to call. The CDR3 totals 13 residues. V was cut by 3 bases and J by 4 bases, with 9 bases left in between. The germline V gene encodes CDR1 SGHTA and CDR2 FQGTGA. The CDR3 sequence: CASSFDGGTEAFF. CDR3 DNA: TGTGCCAGCAGCTTCGACGGAGGCACTGAAGCTTTCTTT.

This clonotype was observed at least ten times. The chain has TRBV5-1 and TRBJ2-1, with 10 nucleotides matching TRBD2. Germline V gene data show CDR1 as SGHRS and CDR2 as YFSETQ. The CDR3 length is 16 residues. The trim removed 3 bases at V and 3 bases at J, leaving 6 bases unmatched. CDR3 loop: CASSSASGGYYNEQFF. Written as DNA, the CDR3 is TGCGCCAGCAGCTCGGCTAGCGGGGGTTACTACAATGAGCAGTTCTTC.

This clonotype was observed many times. The rearrangement uses TRBV5-1 and TRBJ2-1, with D perhaps matching TRBD1 (5 bases). Between the trimmed V and J ends, which lost 3 bases and 8 bases, there was a span of 9 bases. The germline V gene encodes CDR1 SGHRS and CDR2 YFSETQ. The CDR3 sequence is 12 residues long. CDR3 sequence (DNA): TGCGCCAGCAGCTGGTGGGGCTATGAGCAGTTCTTC. It codes for CASSWWGYEQFF.